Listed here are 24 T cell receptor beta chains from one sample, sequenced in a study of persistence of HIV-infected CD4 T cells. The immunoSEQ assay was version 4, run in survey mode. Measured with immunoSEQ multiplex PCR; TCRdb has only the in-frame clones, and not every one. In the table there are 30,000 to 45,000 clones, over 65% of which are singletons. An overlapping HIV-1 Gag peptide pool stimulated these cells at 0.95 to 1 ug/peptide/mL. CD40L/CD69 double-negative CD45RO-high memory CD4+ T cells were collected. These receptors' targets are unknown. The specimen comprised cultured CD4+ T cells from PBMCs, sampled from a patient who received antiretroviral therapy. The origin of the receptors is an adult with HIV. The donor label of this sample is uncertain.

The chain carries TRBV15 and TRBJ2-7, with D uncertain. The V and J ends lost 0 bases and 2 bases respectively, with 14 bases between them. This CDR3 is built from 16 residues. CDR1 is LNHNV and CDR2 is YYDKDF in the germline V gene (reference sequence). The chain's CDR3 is CATSRELAAATYEQYF. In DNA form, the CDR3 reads TGTGCCACCAGCAGAGAGCTTGCGGCCGCGACCTACGAGCAGTACTTC.

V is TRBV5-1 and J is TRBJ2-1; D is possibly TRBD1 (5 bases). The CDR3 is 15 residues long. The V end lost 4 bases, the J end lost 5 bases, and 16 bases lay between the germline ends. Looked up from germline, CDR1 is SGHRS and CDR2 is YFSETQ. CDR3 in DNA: TGCGCCAGCAGCCCCAGTATCACAGGCAACAATGAGCAGTTCTTC. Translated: CASSPSITGNNEQFF.

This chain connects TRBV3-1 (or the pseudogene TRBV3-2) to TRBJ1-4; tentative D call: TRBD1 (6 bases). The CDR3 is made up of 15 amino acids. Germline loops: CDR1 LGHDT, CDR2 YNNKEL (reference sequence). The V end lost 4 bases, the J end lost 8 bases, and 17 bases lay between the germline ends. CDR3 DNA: TGTGCCAGCAGCCGGAACAGGGCCTTGGGCGAAAAACTGTTTTTT. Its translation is CASSRNRALGEKLFF.

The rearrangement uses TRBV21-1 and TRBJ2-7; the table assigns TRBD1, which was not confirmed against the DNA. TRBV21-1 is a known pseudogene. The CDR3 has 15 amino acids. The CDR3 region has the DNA TGTGCCAGCAGCAAGACGGACAGGGGATCGGACGAGCAGTACTTC. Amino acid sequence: CASSKTDRGSDEQYF.

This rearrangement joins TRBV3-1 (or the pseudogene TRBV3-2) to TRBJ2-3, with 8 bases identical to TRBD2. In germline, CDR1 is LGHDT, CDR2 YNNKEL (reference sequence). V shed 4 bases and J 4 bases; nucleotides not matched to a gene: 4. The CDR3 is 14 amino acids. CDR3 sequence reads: CASSPRGASDTQYF. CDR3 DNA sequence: TGTGCCAGCAGCCCGCGGGGGGCCTCAGATACGCAGTATTTT.

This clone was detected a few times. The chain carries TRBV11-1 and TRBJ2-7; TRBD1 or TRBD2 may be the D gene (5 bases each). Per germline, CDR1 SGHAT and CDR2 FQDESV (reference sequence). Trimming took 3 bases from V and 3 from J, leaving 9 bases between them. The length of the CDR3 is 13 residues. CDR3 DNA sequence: TGTGCCAGCAGCTTGGGACCCAACTACGAGCAGTACTTC. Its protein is CASSLGPNYEQYF.

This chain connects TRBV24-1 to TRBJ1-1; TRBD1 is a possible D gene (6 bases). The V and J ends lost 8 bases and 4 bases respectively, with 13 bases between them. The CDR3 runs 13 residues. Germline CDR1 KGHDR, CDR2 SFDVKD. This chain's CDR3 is CATNGGRGTEAFF. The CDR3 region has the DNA TGTGCCACCAACGGGGGGCGCGGCACTGAAGCTTTCTTT.

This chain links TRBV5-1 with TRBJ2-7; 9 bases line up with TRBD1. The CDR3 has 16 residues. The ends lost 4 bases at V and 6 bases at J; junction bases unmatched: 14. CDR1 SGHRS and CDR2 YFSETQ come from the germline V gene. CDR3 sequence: CASSPVWGTGIGEQYF. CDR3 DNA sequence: TGCGCCAGCAGCCCAGTTTGGGGGACAGGGATTGGCGAGCAGTACTTC.

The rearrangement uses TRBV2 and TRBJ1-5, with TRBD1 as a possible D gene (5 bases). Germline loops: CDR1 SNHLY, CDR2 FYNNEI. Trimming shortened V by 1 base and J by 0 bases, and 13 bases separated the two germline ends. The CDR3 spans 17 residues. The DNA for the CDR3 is TGTGCCAGCAGTGAAGTCAGGGCTATTGGTAGCAATCAGCCCCAGCATTTT. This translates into CASSEVRAIGSNQPQHF. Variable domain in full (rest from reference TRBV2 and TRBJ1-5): EPEVTQTPSHQVTQMGQEVILRCVPISNHLYFYWYRQILGQKVEFLVSFYNNEISEKSEIFDDQFSVERPDGSNFTLKIRSTKLEDSAMYFCASSEVRAIGSNQPQHFGDGTRLSIL.

Here the CDR3 DNA reads TGCGCCAGCAGTGAGTTCCGATTACAGGGAGCTAGCACAGATACGCAGTATTTT. Translating it yields CASSEFRLQGASTDTQYF. The V and J genes are TRBV10-2 and TRBJ2-3, with D tentatively TRBD1 (6 bases). CDR1 is WSHSY, CDR2 SAAADI, per germline. This CDR3 has 18 residues. Trimming left V 1 base short and J 0 bases short, with 17 bases between.

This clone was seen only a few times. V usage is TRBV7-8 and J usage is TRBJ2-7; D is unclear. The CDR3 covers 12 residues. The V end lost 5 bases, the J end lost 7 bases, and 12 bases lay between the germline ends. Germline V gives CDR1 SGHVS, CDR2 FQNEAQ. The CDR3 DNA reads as TGTGCCAGCAGCCCCCGGTTTGGGGAGCAGTACTTC. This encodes CASSPRFGEQYF.

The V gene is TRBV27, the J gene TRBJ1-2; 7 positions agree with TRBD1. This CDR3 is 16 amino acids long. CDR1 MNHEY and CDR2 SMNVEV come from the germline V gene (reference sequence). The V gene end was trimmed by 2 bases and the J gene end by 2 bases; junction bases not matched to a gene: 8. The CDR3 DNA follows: TGTGCCAGCAGTTTAATCCGGGACAGCTGGAACTATGGCTACACCTTC. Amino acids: CASSLIRDSWNYGYTF.

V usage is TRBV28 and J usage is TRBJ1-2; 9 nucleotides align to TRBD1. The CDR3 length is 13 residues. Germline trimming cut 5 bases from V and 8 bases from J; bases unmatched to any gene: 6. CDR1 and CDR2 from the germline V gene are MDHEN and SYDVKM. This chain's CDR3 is CASSPGQGFGYTF. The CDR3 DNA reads TGTGCCAGCAGTCCGGGACAGGGTTTCGGCTACACCTTC.

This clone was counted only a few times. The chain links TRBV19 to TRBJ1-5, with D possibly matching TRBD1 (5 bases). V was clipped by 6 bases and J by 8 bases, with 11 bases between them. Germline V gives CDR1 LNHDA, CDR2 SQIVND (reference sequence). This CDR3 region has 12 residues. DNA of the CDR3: TGTGCCAGTAGGAGGGGAATGGAGCCCCAGCATTTT. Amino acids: CASRRGMEPQHF.

The CDR3 protein is CASSRIQGAPYEQYF. For the CDR3, the DNA is TGTGCCAGCAGCCGTATCCAGGGGGCACCCTACGAGCAGTACTTC. The V and J genes are TRBV5-6 and TRBJ2-7; the match to TRBD1 covers 8 bases. Germline values: CDR1 SGHDT, CDR2 YYEEEE. The CDR3 covers 15 residues. J lost 2 bases, V lost 4 bases, and 8 bases had no gene match.

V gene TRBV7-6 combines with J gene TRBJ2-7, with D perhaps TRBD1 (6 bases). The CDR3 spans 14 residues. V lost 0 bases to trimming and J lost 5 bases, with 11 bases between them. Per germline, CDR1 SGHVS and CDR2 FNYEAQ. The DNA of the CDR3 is TGTGCCAGCAGCTTAGCACAGGGTTTCCACGAGCAGTACTTC. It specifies CASSLAQGFHEQYF.

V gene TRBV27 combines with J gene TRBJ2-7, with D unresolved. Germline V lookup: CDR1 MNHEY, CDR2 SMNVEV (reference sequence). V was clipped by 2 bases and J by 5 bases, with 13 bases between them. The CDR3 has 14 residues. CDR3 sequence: CASSLTKGIHEQYF. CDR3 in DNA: TGTGCCAGCAGTTTAACTAAGGGAATCCACGAGCAGTACTTC.

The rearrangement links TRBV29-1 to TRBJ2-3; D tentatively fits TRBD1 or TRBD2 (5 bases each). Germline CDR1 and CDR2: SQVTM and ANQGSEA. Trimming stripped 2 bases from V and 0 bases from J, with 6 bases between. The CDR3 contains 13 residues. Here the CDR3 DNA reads TGCAGCGTTGAAAGGGACAGCACAGATACGCAGTATTTT. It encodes CSVERDSTDTQYF.

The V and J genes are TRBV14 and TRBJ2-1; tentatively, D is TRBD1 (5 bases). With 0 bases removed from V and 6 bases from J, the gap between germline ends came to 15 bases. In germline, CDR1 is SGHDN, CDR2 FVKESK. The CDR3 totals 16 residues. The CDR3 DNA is TGTGCCAGCAGCCAAGATTTAGGGGCCCAGACCAATGAGCAGTTCTTC. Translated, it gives CASSQDLGAQTNEQFF.

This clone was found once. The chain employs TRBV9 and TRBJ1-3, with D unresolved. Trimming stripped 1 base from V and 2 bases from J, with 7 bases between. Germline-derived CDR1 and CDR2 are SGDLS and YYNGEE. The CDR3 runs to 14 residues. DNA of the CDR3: TGTGCCAGCAGCGTAAACCCCCCTGGAAACACCATATATTTT. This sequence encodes CASSVNPPGNTIYF.

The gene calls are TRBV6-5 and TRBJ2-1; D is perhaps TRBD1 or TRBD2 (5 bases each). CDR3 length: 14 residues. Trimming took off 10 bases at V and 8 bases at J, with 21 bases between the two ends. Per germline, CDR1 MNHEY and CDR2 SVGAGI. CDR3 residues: CATKAHLGVHEQFF. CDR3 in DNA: TGTGCCACCAAGGCGCATCTGGGGGTACATGAGCAGTTCTTC.

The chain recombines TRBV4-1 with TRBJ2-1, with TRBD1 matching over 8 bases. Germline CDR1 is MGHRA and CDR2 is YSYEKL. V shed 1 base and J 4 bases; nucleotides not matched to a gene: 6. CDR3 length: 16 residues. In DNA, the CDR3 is TGCGCCAGCAGCCAAGCCGGGACAGGAGGGTACAATGAGCAGTTCTTC. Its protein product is CASSQAGTGGYNEQFF.

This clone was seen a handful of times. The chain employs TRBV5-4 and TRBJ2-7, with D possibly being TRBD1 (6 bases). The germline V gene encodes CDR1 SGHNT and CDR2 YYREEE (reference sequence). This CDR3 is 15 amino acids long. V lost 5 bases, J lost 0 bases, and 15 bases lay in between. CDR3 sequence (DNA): TGTGCCAGCAGACTGGACAGCGACGGCTCCTACGAGCAGTACTTC. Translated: CASRLDSDGSYEQYF.

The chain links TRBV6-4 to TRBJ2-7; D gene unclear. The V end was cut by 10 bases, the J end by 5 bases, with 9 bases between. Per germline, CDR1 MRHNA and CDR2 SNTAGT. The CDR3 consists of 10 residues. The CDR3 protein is CATALDEQYF. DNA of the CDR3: TGTGCCACCGCTTTGGACGAGCAGTACTTC.